Presented here are 25 T cell receptor beta chains from one specimen sequenced in a study of spatial heterogeneity in lung cancer. Time point defined: blood at routine non-recurrence follow-up after resection. In TCRdb, the 5' RACE reads were re-called with MiXCR into one record per CDR3 protein. This sample has some 12,000 distinct CDR3 sequences, with 10% found just once. The sample consisted of PBMCs, taken at follow-up. The source of these receptors is a female donor with early-stage non-small cell lung cancer.

This clonotype was counted many times. The chain couples TRBV27 to TRBJ2-5; 15 nucleotides match TRBD2. With V trimmed by 0 bases and J by 5 bases, 7 bases remained unmatched. CDR3 length: 18 amino acids. The germline V gene encodes CDR1 MNHEY and CDR2 SMNVEV (reference sequence). The CDR3 bases are TGTGCCAGCAGTTTATCGATTCCGGGACTAGCGGGAGGTGAGACCCAGTACTTC. This codes for CASSLSIPGLAGGETQYF.

Many counts were recorded for this clonotype. The V gene is TRBV5-1, the J gene TRBJ2-5, with no clear D. The CDR3 spans 14 residues. The germline V and J ends were trimmed by 6 bases and 5 bases, with 17 bases remaining between them. Looked up from germline, CDR1 is SGHRS and CDR2 is YFSETQ. CDR3 sequence (DNA): TGCGCCAGCACATTGGGCTCTGCGGCCGAGACCCAGTACTTC. Its translation is CASTLGSAAETQYF.

This clonotype has a count of ten or more. V and J are TRBV11-2 and TRBJ2-3; a possible D gene is TRBD2 (5 bases). Germline V gives CDR1 SGHAT, CDR2 FQNNGV. V was clipped by 0 bases and J by 2 bases, with 12 bases between them. The CDR3 covers 16 residues. The DNA of the CDR3 is TGTGCCAGCAGCTTAGATCTAGCTTTTACCACAGATACGCAGTATTTT. Residues: CASSLDLAFTTDTQYF.

This clonotype was observed at least ten times. The chain couples TRBV7-2 to TRBJ2-5, with 11 bases fitting TRBD1. The CDR3 loop spans 16 amino acids. V was pared by 5 bases and J by 1 base, with 6 bases of the junction left unmatched. Germline lookup yields CDR1 SGHTA and CDR2 FQGNSA. The CDR3 loop reads CASSVGTGGFQETQYF. The CDR3 region has the DNA TGTGCCAGCAGCGTGGGGACAGGGGGGTTCCAAGAGACCCAGTACTTC.

This clonotype was seen repeatedly, ten times or more. The V call is TRBV5-1, the J call TRBJ2-3; D perhaps matches TRBD2 (5 bases). The germline gives CDR1 SGHRS, CDR2 YFSETQ. V was trimmed by 3 bases and J by 3 bases, leaving 11 bases between them. The CDR3 is 14 amino acids. The CDR3 loop reads CASSSIEGTDTQYF. CDR3 sequence (DNA): TGCGCCAGCAGCTCAATTGAGGGAACAGATACGCAGTATTTT.

This clonotype has at least ten counts. The rearrangement joins TRBV2 to TRBJ2-7; 8 nucleotides agree with TRBD2. V was pared by 1 base and J by 3 bases, with 17 bases of the junction left unmatched. The CDR3 sequence is 19 residues long. Germline V gene lookup returns CDR1 SNHLY and CDR2 FYNNEI. The CDR3 is CASSEGEEAGAVFLYEQYV. The CDR3 region has the DNA TGTGCCAGCAGTGAAGGAGAAGAAGCGGGAGCCGTTTTCCTCTACGAGCAGTACGTC.

On this clonotype: An end of the junction differs from the germline gene, which may be a read error. The genes are TRBV29-1 and TRBJ2-3; 9 bases fit TRBD1. In germline, CDR1 is SQVTM, CDR2 ANQGSEA. CDR3 length: 13 residues. CDR3 sequence: CSVGQGRADAQYF. Written as DNA, the CDR3 is TGCAGCGTCGGACAGGGGAGGGCAGATGCGCAGTATTTT.

This clonotype is medium-sized. A single base separates this from a much larger clone, so it may be a read error. V gene TRBV19 combines with J gene TRBJ2-1; tentatively, D is TRBD2 (5 bases). Germline-derived CDR1 and CDR2 are LNHDA and SQIVND (reference sequence). The CDR3 is 14 residues long. CDR3 nucleotide sequence: TGTGTCAGTAGTGTGACTCAAATCCGGGGTGAGCAGTTCTTC. Amino acid sequence: CVSSVTQIRGEQFF. The full variable domain, its missing parts supplied by reference TRBV19 and TRBJ2-1, is DGGITQSPKYLFRKEGQNVTLSCEQNLNHDAMYWYRQDPGQGLRLIYYSQIVNDFQKGDIAEGYSVSREKKESFPLTVTSAQKNPTAFYLCVSSVTQIRGEQFFGPGTRLTVL.

This clonotype appeared many times. J is TRBJ2-7 and V is TRBV12-3 or TRBV12-4; D unresolved. CDR3 length: 14 amino acids. V gave up 6 bases and J gave up 6 bases, with 18 bases separating them. CDR3 amino acids: CASSPDHTVGEQYF. The CDR3, as DNA: TGTGCCAGCAGCCCAGACCATACGGTAGGCGAGCAGTACTTC.

This clonotype was counted ten times or more. This rearrangement joins TRBV28 to TRBJ2-7; D call uncertain. V gave up 3 bases and J gave up 2 bases, with 5 bases separating them. The germline gives CDR1 MDHEN, CDR2 SYDVKM. CDR3 length: 12 residues. CDR3 sequence: CASSLSPYEQYF. The CDR3 DNA sequence: TGTGCCAGCAGTTTGTCGCCCTACGAGCAGTACTTC. Combining the CDR3 with reference TRBV28 and TRBJ2-7 gives the whole variable domain DVKVTQSSRYLVKRTGEKVFLECVQDMDHENMFWYRQDPGLGLRLIYFSYDVKMKEKGDIPEGYSVSREKKERFSLILESASTNQTSMYLCASSLSPYEQYFGPGTRLTVT.

This clonotype is medium-sized (0.01 to 0.1%) by share. In DNA, the CDR3 is TGTGCCAGCAGCCCGGGGGGGGCCAAAGAGACCCAGTACTTC. Translated, it gives CASSPGGAKETQYF. This rearrangement joins TRBV7-9 to TRBJ2-5; 8 nucleotides match TRBD2. V trimming: 5 bases; J trimming: 3 bases; junction bases outside the gene matches: 5. The CDR3 contains 14 residues. Germline V gene sequence: CDR1 SEHNR, CDR2 FQNEAQ (reference sequence). Drawing the rest from reference TRBV7-9 and TRBJ2-5, the complete variable domain is DTGVSQNPRHKITKRGQNVTFRCDPISEHNRLYWYRQTLGQGPEFLTYFQNEAQLEKSRLLSDRFSAERPKGSFSTLEIQRTEQGDSAMYLCASSPGGAKETQYFGPGTRLLVL.

This clonotype was recorded many times. The V gene is TRBV18, the J gene TRBJ1-4, with TRBD1 as a possible D gene (6 bases). Trimming cost V 3 bases and J 4 bases, with 24 bases left between them. The CDR3 consists of 19 residues. Germline V gives CDR1 KGHSH, CDR2 LQKENI. The CDR3 protein is CASSPRGGSAALDNEKLFF. CDR3 nucleotide sequence: TGTGCCAGCTCACCCAGGGGAGGCAGCGCAGCCCTGGATAATGAAAAACTGTTTTTT.

The chain couples TRBV10-3 to TRBJ1-1; D unresolved. The CDR3 sequence is 14 residues long. Trimming took 6 bases from V and 0 from J, leaving 11 bases between them. The V gene's germline CDR1 is ENHRY and CDR2 SYGVKD. The CDR3 DNA is TGTGCCATCAGGTTCGGGCAGCTGAACACTGAAGCTTTCTTT. This gives the protein CAIRFGQLNTEAFF.

There are a few counts of this clonotype. The rearrangement uses TRBV27 and TRBJ1-2; 7 bases agree with TRBD1. Germline CDR1 MNHEY, CDR2 SMNVEV (reference sequence). Trimming cost V 8 bases and J 0 bases; bases outside gene matches: 12. This CDR3 is 16 amino acids long. CDR3 nucleotides: TGTGCCAGCCTTCCCGGGAGGGGGCGGGCTAACTATGGCTACACCTTC. Its protein is CASLPGRGRANYGYTF.

This clonotype was detected ten times or more. The chain joins TRBV19 to TRBJ2-2; no firm D call. Trimming pared 7 bases from V and 3 bases from J, leaving 9 bases between. Germline lookup yields CDR1 LNHDA and CDR2 SQIVND (reference sequence). This CDR3 has 13 residues. The CDR3 DNA sequence: TGTGCCAGTACCTTAGCCCACACCGGGGAGCTGTTTTTT. As protein: CASTLAHTGELFF.

This clonotype has ten or more counts. V and J are TRBV12-3 or TRBV12-4 and TRBJ2-1; 10 positions agree with TRBD2. This CDR3 comprises 14 residues. V was clipped by 8 bases and J by 8 bases; unmatched bases: 9. The CDR3 sequence is CASGEPSGSHEQFF. The CDR3, as DNA: TGTGCCAGCGGCGAGCCTAGCGGGAGCCATGAGCAGTTCTTC.

This clonotype was detected many times. This chain links TRBV21-1 with TRBJ2-2; TRBD1 is the table's D call and was not checked against the DNA. TRBV21-1 is termed a pseudogene. This CDR3 has 16 amino acids. CDR3 in DNA: TGTGCCAGCAGCAGAGTAGGACAGGGCGACACCGGGGAGCTGTTTTTT. Residues: CASSRVGQGDTGELFF.

There are many counts of this clonotype. The chain joins TRBV12-3 or TRBV12-4 to TRBJ2-7, with D maybe TRBD2 (5 bases). The CDR3 length is 16 residues. V was cut by 5 bases and J by 7 bases, with 24 bases left in between. This chain's CDR3 is CASSPPWLAQNTEQYF. For the CDR3, the DNA is TGTGCCAGCAGTCCCCCGTGGCTAGCACAAAATACAGAGCAGTACTTC.

This clonotype was counted only a few times. This sequence joins TRBV23-1 and TRBJ2-3; maybe TRBD2 (7 bases). TRBV23-1 is an ORF for which the function is uncertain. The CDR3 totals 17 residues. Trimming pared 5 bases from V and 0 bases from J, leaving 18 bases between. The CDR3 DNA follows: TGCGCCAGCAGTTCACGCGGGGGACATTCTAGCACAGATACGCAGTATTTT. Encoded protein: CASSSRGGHSSTDTQYF.

Many counts were recorded for this clonotype. The chain has TRBV6-6 and TRBJ2-2; weak D call: TRBD2 (5 bases). Trimming pared 5 bases from V and 7 bases from J, leaving 11 bases between. CDR3 length: 13 residues. Germline CDR1 MNHNY, CDR2 SVGAGI (reference sequence). In DNA form, the CDR3 reads TGTGCCAGCAGTGGGAGTCTTAACGGGGAGCTGTTTTTT. Protein: CASSGSLNGELFF.

This clonotype was counted ten times or more. The chain recombines TRBV5-4 with TRBJ2-2; TRBD2 matches at 12 bases. Germline CDR1 and CDR2: SGHNT and YYREEE (reference sequence). Trimming at V came to 4 bases and at J to 7 bases, leaving 8 bases not matched to a gene. The CDR3 has 16 amino acids. CDR3 amino acids: CASSPGLAGRVGELFF. The CDR3 DNA is TGTGCCAGCAGCCCCGGACTAGCGGGGAGGGTCGGGGAGCTGTTTTTT.

For the CDR3, the DNA is TGCGCCAGCAGCGAATCCAGGATCACCCAACTTGGAAATTCACCCCTCCACTTT. It encodes CASSESRITQLGNSPLHF. The genes are TRBV5-1 and TRBJ1-6, with no clear D. The length of the CDR3 is 18 residues. The ends were cut back, 4 bases at V and 7 bases at J, with 24 bases in the middle. Germline CDR1 is SGHRS and CDR2 is YFSETQ. The entire variable domain, with the rest obtained from reference TRBV5-1 and TRBJ1-6, is as follows: KAGVTQTPRYLIKTRGQQVTLSCSPISGHRSVSWYQQTPGQGLQFLFEYFSETQRNKGNFPGRFSGRQFSNSRSEMNVSTLELGDSALYLCASSESRITQLGNSPLHFGNGTRLTVT.

This clonotype was recorded many times. The CDR3 DNA reads as TGTGCCACCAGTGATTTTCGGCGGCAAACCGGGGAGCTGTTTTTT. It yields the protein CATSDFRRQTGELFF. The chain combines TRBV24-1 with TRBJ2-2; D unresolved. V was pared by 1 base and J by 5 bases, with 10 bases between. This CDR3 contains 15 residues. CDR1 KGHDR and CDR2 SFDVKD come from the germline V gene.

This clonotype was picked up a small number of times. This chain joins TRBV14 and TRBJ2-5, with TRBD1 as a possible D gene (6 bases). Trimming stripped 2 bases from V and 1 base from J, with 8 bases between. Germline values: CDR1 SGHDN, CDR2 FVKESK. The CDR3 contains 14 residues. The CDR3 is CASSQNRAQETQYF. DNA for the CDR3: TGTGCCAGCAGCCAAAACAGGGCCCAAGAGACCCAGTACTTC. Using reference TRBV14 and TRBJ2-5 for the parts outside the CDR3, the full variable domain is EAGVTQFPSHSVIEKGQTVTLRCDPISGHDNLYWYRRVMGKEIKFLLHFVKESKQDESGMPNNRFLAERTGGTYSTLKVQPAELEDSGVYFCASSQNRAQETQYFGPGTRLLVL.

The V and J genes are TRBV2 and TRBJ2-4; D call uncertain. Germline CDR1 and CDR2: SNHLY and FYNNEI. The CDR3 is 17 amino acids. V was clipped by 4 bases and J by 0 bases, with 16 bases between them. This CDR3 is CASSGAQLGLAKNIQYF. In DNA, the CDR3 is TGTGCCAGCAGTGGAGCCCAGTTAGGCTTAGCCAAAAACATTCAGTACTTC.